This T cell receptor (beta chain) comes out of a study of shared clonotypes between healthy human individuals. The CDR3 length is 16 residues. Germline lookup yields CDR1 SEHNR and CDR2 FQNEAQ (reference sequence). The ends lost 4 bases at V and 2 bases at J; junction bases unmatched: 9. Naive CD8 cells, CD45RO-negative and positively selected for CCR7, excluded terminally differentiated effector memory CD45RA+ cells. With regard to this clone: Its antigen remains unidentified.

Study results and caveats: It was anticipated that sequencing depth would influence how many clonotypes donors shared. Of the naive CD4 clonotypes, approximately 5% were shared across a handful of donors.

The authors' processing: ImmunoSEQ output lacked quality scores and full-length reads, limiting matched filtering. The assay was immunoSEQ multiplex PCR, and TCRdb's table has in-frame clones only and misses some. The D gene and trimming were derived from the DNA, and the V and J assignments and clone size from that table. The table records roughly 770,000 clones, just over 95% of them present only once. Specimen: naive CD8+ T cells sorted from blood. The V call is TRBV7-9, the J call TRBJ2-7, with 9 bases matching TRBD1. This sequence was found in a man in his thirties or forties in good health. CDR3 protein: CASSWTRDREPYEQYF. CDR3 sequence (DNA): TGTGCCAGCAGCTGGACTCGGGACAGGGAACCCTACGAGCAGTACTTC. The full variable domain, with the rest looked up from reference TRBV7-9 and TRBJ2-7, is DTGVSQNPRHKITKRGQNVTFRCDPISEHNRLYWYRQTLGQGPEFLTYFQNEAQLEKSRLLSDRFSAERPKGSFSTLEIQRTEQGDSAMYLCASSWTRDREPYEQYFGPGTRLTVT.